These 10 T cell receptor beta chains were sequenced from one sample in a study of T cell responses to AZD1222 COVID-19 vaccine. Only in-frame clones appear in the TCRdb table, and some are missing; sequencing was by immunoSEQ multiplex PCR. The data hold roughly 93,000 clones, with roughly 90% observed a single time. The sample in question was peripheral blood, obtained on day 0 of MenACWY control vaccination. The receptors shown here come from an adult in good health.

The chain uses TRBV5-1 and TRBJ1-1; D perhaps matches TRBD1 (6 bases). The CDR3 spans 16 residues. The germline V gene has CDR1 SGHRS and CDR2 YFSETQ. V lost 0 bases, J lost 1 base, and 13 bases lay in between. The DNA for the CDR3 is TGCGCCAGCAGCTTGGCCTTGAGGGGGGCGAACACTGAAGCTTTCTTT. Translated: CASSLALRGANTEAFF. Complete variable domain (other parts from reference TRBV5-1 and TRBJ1-1): KAGVTQTPRYLIKTRGQQVTLSCSPISGHRSVSWYQQTPGQGLQFLFEYFSETQRNKGNFPGRFSGRQFSNSRSEMNVSTLELGDSALYLCASSLALRGANTEAFFGQGTRLTVV.

V gene TRBV6-2 or TRBV6-3 combines with J gene TRBJ1-2, with D unclear. The V end lost 2 bases, the J end lost 8 bases, and 12 bases lay between the germline ends. The V gene's germline CDR1 is MNHEY and CDR2 SVGEGT. CDR3 size: 13 residues. The CDR3 coding sequence is TGTGCCAGCAGTTACAGCTTAGAAAGGGGCTACACCTTC. Translation: CASSYSLERGYTF.

This chain joins TRBV9 and TRBJ1-6; D is uncertain. Germline CDR1 reads SGDLS; CDR2 reads YYNGEE. Trimming left V 1 base short and J 6 bases short, with 11 bases between. CDR3 length: 15 residues. The CDR3 bases are TGTGCCAGCAGCGTAAGAGGCAGCTTTAATTCACCCCTCCACTTT. It specifies CASSVRGSFNSPLHF.

The chain couples TRBV2 to TRBJ1-2; unclear D gene. V was pared by 7 bases and J by 5 bases, with 11 bases between. The CDR3 runs 12 residues. Germline CDR1 is SNHLY and CDR2 is FYNNEI. Written as DNA, the CDR3 is TGTGCCAGCACCTGGGAAGGGTATGGCTACACCTTC. As protein: CASTWEGYGYTF.

The chain joins TRBV4-1 to TRBJ1-4, with a possible D match to TRBD1 (6 bases). There are 12 residues in the CDR3. Germline loops: CDR1 MGHRA, CDR2 YSYEKL. Trimming cost V 4 bases and J 8 bases, with 8 bases left between them. CDR3 sequence: CASSLQGEKLFF. CDR3 DNA: TGCGCCAGCAGCCTACAGGGAGAAAAACTGTTTTTT.

J is TRBJ2-5 and V is TRBV10-1, with 7 bases aligning to TRBD2. Germline V gene lookup returns CDR1 WNHNN and CDR2 SYGVQD (reference sequence). J gave up 1 base and V 5 bases, and 4 bases lay outside the gene matches. The CDR3 has 14 residues. CDR3 amino acids: CASSPPSGQETQYF. CDR3 nucleotide sequence: TGCGCCAGCAGTCCCCCTAGCGGCCAAGAGACCCAGTACTTC.

There are a few counts of this clone. This sequence joins TRBV7-3 and TRBJ1-6; D gene uncertain. CDR3 length: 12 amino acids. CDR1 SGHTA and CDR2 FQGTGA come from the germline V gene. Trimming left V 5 bases short and J 6 bases short, with 5 bases between. Here the CDR3 reads CASSQSNSPLHF. As DNA, the CDR3 is TGTGCCAGCAGCCAGAGTAATTCACCCCTCCACTTT.

The chain couples TRBV6-5 to TRBJ1-2; 9 bases line up with TRBD1. J lost 5 bases, V lost 2 bases, and 3 bases had no gene match. The CDR3 length is 14 residues. CDR1 and CDR2 from the germline V gene are MNHEY and SVGAGI. CDR3 sequence: CASSYGQGWYGYTF. CDR3 coding DNA: TGTGCCAGCAGTTACGGACAGGGGTGGTATGGCTACACCTTC.

The V and J genes are TRBV6-5 and TRBJ2-7; 12 nucleotides agree with TRBD1. The CDR3 is 15 amino acids. The V gene end was trimmed by 5 bases and the J gene end by 4 bases; junction bases not matched to a gene: 6. Germline lookup yields CDR1 MNHEY and CDR2 SVGAGI. CDR3 in amino acids: CASSTRDRGLYEQYF. CDR3 in DNA: TGTGCCAGCAGTACCAGGGACAGGGGGCTTTACGAGCAGTACTTC.

This rearrangement joins TRBV19 to TRBJ1-6, with D possibly TRBD1 on 5 matching bases. Germline assignment: CDR1 LNHDA and CDR2 SQIVND (reference sequence). Trimming cost V 6 bases and J 0 bases, with 12 bases left between them. CDR3 length: 16 amino acids. CDR3 protein: CASRETASSYNSPLHF. CDR3 DNA sequence: TGTGCCAGTAGGGAGACAGCTAGCTCCTATAATTCACCCCTCCACTTT. The complete variable domain, with remaining parts taken from reference TRBV19 and TRBJ1-6, reads DGGITQSPKYLFRKEGQNVTLSCEQNLNHDAMYWYRQDPGQGLRLIYYSQIVNDFQKGDIAEGYSVSREKKESFPLTVTSAQKNPTAFYLCASRETASSYNSPLHFGNGTRLTVT.